The sequence of this TCR beta chain was determined in a study of a mutant IDH1 vaccine in newly diagnosed glioma. Findings of the study overall: Evidence of vaccine-induced immune responses was documented in nearly 95% of patients.

This CDR3 has 16 amino acids. CDR1 and CDR2 from the germline V gene are SGHDN and FVKESK. V lost 0 bases and J 4 bases, leaving 15 bases between the germline ends. Sequenced by immunoSEQ multiplex PCR; TCRdb stores in-frame clones only, minus some. The table lists tens of thousands of clones, approximately 91% of them singletons. This clone was observed a few times. Its antigen is undetermined. Time point described: baseline, week 1 (first vaccination visit). The treatment: pre-vaccination baseline after standard-of-care therapy. The sequence derives from a man between 50 and 59 years old with glioma. Source: PBMCs, taken from a glioma patient treated with radiotherapy, temozolomide or both. The chain carries TRBV14 and TRBJ2-5; D tentatively fits TRBD1 or TRBD2 (6 bases each). The CDR3 loop reads CASSQDLGWGAETQYF. In nucleotides, the CDR3 is TGTGCCAGCAGCCAAGATTTGGGCTGGGGGGCAGAGACCCAGTACTTC.